The sequence of this TCR beta chain was determined in a study of blood T cell repertoires in COVID-19. CDR3 length equals 16 residues. Trimming removed 0 bases at V and 1 base at J, with 12 bases between. Germline CDR1 SGDLS, CDR2 YYNGEE. Measured with immunoSEQ multiplex PCR; TCRdb has only the in-frame clones, and not every one. Of nearly 60,000 clones listed, 90% are singletons. The material sequenced was peripheral blood. The sequence was collected from a man aged 55-75 years with active COVID-19. This sequence joins TRBV9 and TRBJ2-3, with no clear D. The CDR3 here is CASSVGAGEGTDTQYF. The CDR3 DNA reads as TGTGCCAGCAGCGTAGGGGCAGGCGAAGGCACAGATACGCAGTATTTT.